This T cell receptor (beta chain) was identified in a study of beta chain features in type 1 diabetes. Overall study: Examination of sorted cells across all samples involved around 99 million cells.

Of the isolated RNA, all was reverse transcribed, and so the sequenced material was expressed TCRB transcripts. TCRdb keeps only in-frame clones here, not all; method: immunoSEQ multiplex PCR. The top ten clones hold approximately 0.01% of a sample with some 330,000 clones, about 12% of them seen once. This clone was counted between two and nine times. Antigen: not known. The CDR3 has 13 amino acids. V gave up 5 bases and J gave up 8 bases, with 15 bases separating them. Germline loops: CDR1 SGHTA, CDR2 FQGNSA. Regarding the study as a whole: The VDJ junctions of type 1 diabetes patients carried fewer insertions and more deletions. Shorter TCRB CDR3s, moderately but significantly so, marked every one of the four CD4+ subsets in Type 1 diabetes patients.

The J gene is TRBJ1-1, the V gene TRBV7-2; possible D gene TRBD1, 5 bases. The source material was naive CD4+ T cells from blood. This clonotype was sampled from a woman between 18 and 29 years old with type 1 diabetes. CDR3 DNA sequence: TGTGCCAGCAGCCTCGGTGGGGCAGCCGAAGCTTTCTTT. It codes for CASSLGGAAEAFF.